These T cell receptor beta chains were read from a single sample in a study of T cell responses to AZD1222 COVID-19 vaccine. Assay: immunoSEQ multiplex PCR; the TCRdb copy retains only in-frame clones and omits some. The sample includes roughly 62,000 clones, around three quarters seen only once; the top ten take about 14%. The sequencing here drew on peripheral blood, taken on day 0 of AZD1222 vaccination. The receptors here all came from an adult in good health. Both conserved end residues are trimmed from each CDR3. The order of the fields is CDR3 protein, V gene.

CDR3 protein: ASSYSLDSYEQY
V gene: TRBV6-5

CDR3 protein: ASSWDSGYEQY
V gene: TRBV19

CDR3 protein: AWRRGRNYEQY
V gene: TRBV30

CDR3 protein: ASSLEPRQGGLGFEQY
V gene: TRBV13

CDR3 protein: ASSNSQGNTGELF
V gene: TRBV10-1

CDR3 protein: ASSVLGSNYGYT
V gene: TRBV9

CDR3 protein: ASSRDRGMVDGYT
V gene: TRBV5-1

CDR3 protein: ASSFDTGELF
V gene: TRBV19

CDR3 protein: ASDRGRTQPQH
V gene: TRBV2

CDR3 protein: ASSPFAGSTETQY
V gene: TRBV7-6

CDR3 protein: ASSLGWNNEQF
V gene: TRBV5-1

CDR3 protein: ASSQVAGADTEAF
V gene: TRBV14

CDR3 protein: ASSVTDIDTDTQY
V gene: TRBV9

CDR3 protein: ASSLLAEGFGEQY
V gene: TRBV7-8

CDR3 protein: ASSRRYEGSGNTIY
V gene: TRBV3-1/TRBV3-2

CDR3 protein: ASNQGDTGELF
V gene: TRBV2

CDR3 protein: ASSQWDGGPTNYGYT
V gene: TRBV3-1/TRBV3-2

CDR3 protein: ASSLAEYQPQH
V gene: TRBV5-5

CDR3 protein: ASSGPSQRMGLF
V gene: TRBV6-4

CDR3 protein: ASSSRRQGSGNSPLH
V gene: TRBV7-2

CDR3 protein: ASSSGLAGGPPTKQY
V gene: TRBV13

CDR3 protein: ASSLDRVTYNSPLH
V gene: TRBV4-2

CDR3 protein: ASSPSLGGLNEKLF
V gene: TRBV19

CDR3 protein: ASSVANREVAGELF
V gene: TRBV9

CDR3 protein: ASRQTILRTGELF
V gene: TRBV5-8

CDR3 protein: ASSESDWREKLF
V gene: TRBV10-2

CDR3 protein: ASSEEWTGVGGYT
V gene: TRBV2

CDR3 protein: ASSLAGGALEQF
V gene: TRBV5-1

CDR3 protein: ASSLGRANTEAF
V gene: TRBV5-1

CDR3 protein: AITAVGTHEQF
V gene: TRBV10-3

CDR3 protein: ASSAGTSGNTIY
V gene: TRBV18

CDR3 protein: ASSLSSVTDYEQY
V gene: TRBV7-3

CDR3 protein: ASSQRGARTQY
V gene: TRBV12-3/TRBV12-4

CDR3 protein: ASSPGTGELF
V gene: TRBV5-4

CDR3 protein: ASSQDVAGVTYEQY
V gene: TRBV4-3

CDR3 protein: ASSEWPRGNEQF
V gene: TRBV25-1

CDR3 protein: ASSPIPGNYEQY
V gene: TRBV9

CDR3 protein: ASTLGTRGNEQF
V gene: TRBV28

CDR3 protein: ASSQGTSFSYNEQF
V gene: TRBV4-3

CDR3 protein: ASSKERGNTEAF
V gene: TRBV21-1